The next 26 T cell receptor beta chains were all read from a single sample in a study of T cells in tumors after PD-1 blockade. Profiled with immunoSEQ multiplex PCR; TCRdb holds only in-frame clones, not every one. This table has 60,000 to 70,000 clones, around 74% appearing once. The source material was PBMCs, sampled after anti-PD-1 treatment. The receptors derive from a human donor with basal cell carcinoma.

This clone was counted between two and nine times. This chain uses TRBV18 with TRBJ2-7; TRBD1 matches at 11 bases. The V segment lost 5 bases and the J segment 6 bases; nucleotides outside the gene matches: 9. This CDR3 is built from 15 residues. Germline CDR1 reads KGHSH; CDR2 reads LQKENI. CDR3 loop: CASSAPGTGGPEQYF. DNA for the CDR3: TGTGCCAGCTCAGCGCCCGGGACAGGGGGACCCGAGCAGTACTTC.

For the CDR3, the DNA is TGCGCCAGCAGCGGAGGTAGGGGTGGGGAGACCCAGTACTTC. Its protein product is CASSGGRGGETQYF. The V and J genes are TRBV5-1 and TRBJ2-5; D could derive from TRBD1 or TRBD2 (5 bases each). Germline V gene lookup returns CDR1 SGHRS and CDR2 YFSETQ. The V and J ends lost 4 bases and 5 bases respectively, with 15 bases between them. CDR3 length: 14 residues.

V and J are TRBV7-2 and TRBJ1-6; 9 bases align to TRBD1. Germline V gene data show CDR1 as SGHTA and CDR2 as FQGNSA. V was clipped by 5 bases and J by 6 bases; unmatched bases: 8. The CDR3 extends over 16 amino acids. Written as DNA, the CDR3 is TGTGCCAGCAGCCTAGGGGACAGGGTGGGTAATTCACCCCTCCACTTT. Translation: CASSLGDRVGNSPLHF.

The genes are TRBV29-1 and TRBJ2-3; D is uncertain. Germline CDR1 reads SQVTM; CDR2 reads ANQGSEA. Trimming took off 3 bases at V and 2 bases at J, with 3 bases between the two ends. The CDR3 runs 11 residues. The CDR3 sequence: CSVEYTDTQYF. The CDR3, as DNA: TGCAGCGTTGAGTACACAGATACGCAGTATTTT.

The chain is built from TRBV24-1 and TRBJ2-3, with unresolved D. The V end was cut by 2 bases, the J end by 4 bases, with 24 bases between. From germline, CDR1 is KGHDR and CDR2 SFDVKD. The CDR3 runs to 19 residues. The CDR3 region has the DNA TGTGCCACCAGTGATTCCTTGGGCCCTAATCAAGGTTCGGCAGATACGCAGTATTTT. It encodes CATSDSLGPNQGSADTQYF.

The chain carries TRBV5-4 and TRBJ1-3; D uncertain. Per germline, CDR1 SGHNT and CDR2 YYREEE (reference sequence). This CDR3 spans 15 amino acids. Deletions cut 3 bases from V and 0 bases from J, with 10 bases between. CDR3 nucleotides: TGTGCCAGCAGCTCGACAAAGAGCTCTGGAAACACCATATATTTT. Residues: CASSSTKSSGNTIYF.

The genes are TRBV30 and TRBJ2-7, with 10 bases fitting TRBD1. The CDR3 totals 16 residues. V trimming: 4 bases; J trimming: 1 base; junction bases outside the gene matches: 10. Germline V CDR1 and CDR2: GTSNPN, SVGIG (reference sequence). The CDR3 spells CAWTRPGQGGSYEQYF. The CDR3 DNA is TGTGCCTGGACCCGCCCCGGACAGGGGGGTTCCTACGAGCAGTACTTC.

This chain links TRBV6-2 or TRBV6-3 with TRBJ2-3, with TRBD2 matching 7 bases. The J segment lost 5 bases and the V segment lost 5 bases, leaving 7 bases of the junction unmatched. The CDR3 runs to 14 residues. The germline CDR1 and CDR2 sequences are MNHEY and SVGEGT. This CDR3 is CASSQWGGRDTQYF. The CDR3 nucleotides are TGTGCCAGCAGTCAATGGGGGGGGAGAGATACGCAGTATTTT.

CDR3 protein: CASGRQGVTGELFF. CDR3 nucleotide sequence: TGTGCTAGTGGTCGACAGGGGGTCACCGGGGAGCTGTTTTTT. The V and J genes are TRBV12-5 and TRBJ2-2, with 9 bases fitting TRBD1. The trim removed 5 bases at V and 4 bases at J, leaving 2 bases unmatched. Germline CDR1 and CDR2: LGHNT and FRNRAP. This CDR3 region has 14 residues.

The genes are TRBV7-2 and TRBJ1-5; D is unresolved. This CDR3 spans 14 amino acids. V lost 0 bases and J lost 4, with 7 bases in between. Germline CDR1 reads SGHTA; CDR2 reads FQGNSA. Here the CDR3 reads CASSLAGGNQPQHF. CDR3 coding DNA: TGTGCCAGCAGCTTAGCGGGAGGGAATCAGCCCCAGCATTTT.

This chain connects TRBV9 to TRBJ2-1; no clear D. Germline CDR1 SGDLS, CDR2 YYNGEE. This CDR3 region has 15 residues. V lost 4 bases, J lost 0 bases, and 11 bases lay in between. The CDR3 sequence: CASSPRISSYNEQFF. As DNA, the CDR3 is TGTGCCAGCAGCCCACGGATTAGCTCCTACAATGAGCAGTTCTTC.

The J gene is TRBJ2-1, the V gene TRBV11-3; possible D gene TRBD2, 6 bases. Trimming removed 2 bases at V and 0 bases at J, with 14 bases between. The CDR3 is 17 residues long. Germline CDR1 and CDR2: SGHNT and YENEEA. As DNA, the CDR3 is TGTGCCAGCAGCTTACTCGGGCGGGGAAGCTCCTACAATGAGCAGTTCTTC. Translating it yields CASSLLGRGSSYNEQFF.

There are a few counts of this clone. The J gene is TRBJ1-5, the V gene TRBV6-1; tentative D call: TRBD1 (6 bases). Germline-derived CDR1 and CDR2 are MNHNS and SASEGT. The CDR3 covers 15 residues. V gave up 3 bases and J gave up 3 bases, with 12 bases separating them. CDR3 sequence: CASSDQTGYNQPQHF. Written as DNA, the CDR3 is TGTGCCAGCAGTGACCAGACAGGCTACAATCAGCCCCAGCATTTT.

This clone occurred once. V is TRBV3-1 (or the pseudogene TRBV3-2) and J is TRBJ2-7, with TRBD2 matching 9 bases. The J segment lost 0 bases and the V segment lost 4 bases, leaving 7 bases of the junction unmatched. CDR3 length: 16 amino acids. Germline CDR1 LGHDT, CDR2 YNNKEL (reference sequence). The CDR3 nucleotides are TGTGCCAGCAGCCTTTCCGGGACTAGCAGCTCCTACGAGCAGTACTTC. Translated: CASSLSGTSSSYEQYF.

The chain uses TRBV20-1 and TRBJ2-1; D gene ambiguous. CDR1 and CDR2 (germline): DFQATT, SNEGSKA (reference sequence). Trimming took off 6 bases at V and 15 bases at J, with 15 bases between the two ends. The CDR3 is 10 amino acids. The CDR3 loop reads CSAAVGSGFF. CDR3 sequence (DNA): TGCAGTGCGGCCGTGGGGTCGGGGTTCTTC.

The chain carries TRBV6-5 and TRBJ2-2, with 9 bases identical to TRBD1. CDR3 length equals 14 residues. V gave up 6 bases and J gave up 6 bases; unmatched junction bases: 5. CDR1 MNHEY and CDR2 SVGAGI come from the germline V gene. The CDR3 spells CASSRWTGAGELFF. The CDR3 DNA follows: TGTGCCAGCAGCCGTTGGACAGGGGCCGGGGAGCTGTTTTTT.

This CDR3 reads CASRDLEWRGGPNEQFF. DNA of the CDR3: TGTGCCAGCAGAGACCTAGAATGGCGGGGGGGCCCAAATGAGCAGTTCTTC. V gene TRBV2 combines with J gene TRBJ2-1, with 9 positions matching TRBD2. The junction had 16 bases not matched to a gene; V was cut back by 6 bases and J by 7 bases. This CDR3 has 17 residues. Germline V gene data show CDR1 as SNHLY and CDR2 as FYNNEI.

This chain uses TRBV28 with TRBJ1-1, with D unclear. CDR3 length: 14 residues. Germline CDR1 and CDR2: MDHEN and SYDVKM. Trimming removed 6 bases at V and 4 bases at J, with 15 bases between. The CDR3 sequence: CASRKRTVGTEAFF. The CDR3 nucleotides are TGTGCCAGCAGGAAAAGGACCGTGGGCACTGAAGCTTTCTTT.

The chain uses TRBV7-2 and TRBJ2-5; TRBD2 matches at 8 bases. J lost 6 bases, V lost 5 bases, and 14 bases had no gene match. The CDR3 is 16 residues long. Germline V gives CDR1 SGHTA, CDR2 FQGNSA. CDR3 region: CASSRGYGGARKTQYF. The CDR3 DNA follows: TGTGCCAGCAGCCGTGGGTACGGGGGGGCCAGGAAGACCCAGTACTTC.

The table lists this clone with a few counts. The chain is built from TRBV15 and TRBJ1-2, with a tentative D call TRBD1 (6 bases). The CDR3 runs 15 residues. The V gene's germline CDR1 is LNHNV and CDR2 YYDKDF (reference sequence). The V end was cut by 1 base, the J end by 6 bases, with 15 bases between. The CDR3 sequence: CATSRVNGGANGYTF. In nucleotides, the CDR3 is TGTGCCACCAGCAGAGTAAATGGGGGGGCGAATGGCTACACCTTC.

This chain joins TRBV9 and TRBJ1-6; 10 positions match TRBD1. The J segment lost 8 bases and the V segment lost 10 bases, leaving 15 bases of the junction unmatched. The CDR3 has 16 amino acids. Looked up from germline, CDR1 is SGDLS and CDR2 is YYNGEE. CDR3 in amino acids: CAPRGGTGTGDSPLHF. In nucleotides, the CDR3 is TGTGCCCCCCGGGGGGGCACCGGGACAGGGGATTCACCCCTCCACTTT. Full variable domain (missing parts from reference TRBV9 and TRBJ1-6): DSGVTQTPKHLITATGQRVTLRCSPRSGDLSVYWYQQSLDQGLQFLIQYYNGEERAKGNILERFSAQQFPDLHSELNLSSLELGDSALYFCAPRGGTGTGDSPLHFGNGTRLTVT.

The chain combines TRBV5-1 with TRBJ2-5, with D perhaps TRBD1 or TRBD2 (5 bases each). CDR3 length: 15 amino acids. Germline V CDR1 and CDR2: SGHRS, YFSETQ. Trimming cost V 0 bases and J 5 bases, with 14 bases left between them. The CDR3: CASSLGDPLAETQYF. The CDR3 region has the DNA TGCGCCAGCAGCTTGGGGGACCCGCTGGCTGAGACCCAGTACTTC.

CDR3: CASSLVSTDTQYF. The CDR3 DNA is TGTGCCAGCAGCTTAGTTAGCACAGATACGCAGTATTTT. The chain is built from TRBV11-3 and TRBJ2-3; D is unclear. Germline V gene data show CDR1 as SGHNT and CDR2 as YENEEA. V gave up 1 base and J gave up 0 bases, with 2 bases separating them. The CDR3 extends over 13 amino acids.

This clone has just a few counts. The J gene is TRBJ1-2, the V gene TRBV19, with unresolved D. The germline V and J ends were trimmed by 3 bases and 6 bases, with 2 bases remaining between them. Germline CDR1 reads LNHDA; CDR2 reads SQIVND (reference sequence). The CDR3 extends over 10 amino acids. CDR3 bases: TGTGCCAGTAGTATGAATGGCTACACCTTC. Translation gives CASSMNGYTF.

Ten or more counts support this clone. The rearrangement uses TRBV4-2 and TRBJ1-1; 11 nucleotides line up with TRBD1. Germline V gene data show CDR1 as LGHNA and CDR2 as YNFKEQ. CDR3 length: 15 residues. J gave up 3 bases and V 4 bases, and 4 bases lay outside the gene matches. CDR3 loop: CASSRSGQGDTEAFF. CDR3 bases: TGTGCCAGCAGCCGGTCGGGACAGGGGGACACTGAAGCTTTCTTT.

CDR3 in DNA: TGCGCCAGCAGCCTCGCCCAATTAGATACGCAGTATTTT. This codes for CASSLAQLDTQYF. V is TRBV5-1 and J is TRBJ2-3, with D unclear. The germline gives CDR1 SGHRS, CDR2 YFSETQ. The CDR3 has 13 amino acids. The ends were cut back, 4 bases at V and 5 bases at J, with 11 bases in the middle.